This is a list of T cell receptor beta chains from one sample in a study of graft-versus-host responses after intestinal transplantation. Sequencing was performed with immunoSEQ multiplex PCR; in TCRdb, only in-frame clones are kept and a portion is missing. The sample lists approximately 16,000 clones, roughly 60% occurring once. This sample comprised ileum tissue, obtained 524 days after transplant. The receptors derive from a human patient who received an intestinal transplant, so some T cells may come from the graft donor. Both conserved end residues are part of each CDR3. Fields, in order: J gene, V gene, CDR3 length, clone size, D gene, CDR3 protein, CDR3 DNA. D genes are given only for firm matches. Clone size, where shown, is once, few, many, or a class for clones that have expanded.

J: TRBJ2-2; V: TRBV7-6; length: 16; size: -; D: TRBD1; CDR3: CASSLDRGRMTGELFF; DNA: TGTGCCAGCAGCTTAGACAGGGGGCGTATGACCGGGGAGCTGTTTTTT
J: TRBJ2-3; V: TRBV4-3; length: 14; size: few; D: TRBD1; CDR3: CASSQDRATDTQYF; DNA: TGCGCCAGCAGCCAGGACAGGGCCACAGATACGCAGTATTTT
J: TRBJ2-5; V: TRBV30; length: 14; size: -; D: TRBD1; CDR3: CAWSTGAPRETQYF; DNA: TGTGCCTGGTCCACAGGGGCCCCCAGGGAGACCCAGTACTTC
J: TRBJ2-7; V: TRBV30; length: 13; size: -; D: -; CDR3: CAWKAGVVYEQYF; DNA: TGTGCCTGGAAGGCCGGGGTGGTATACGAGCAGTACTTC
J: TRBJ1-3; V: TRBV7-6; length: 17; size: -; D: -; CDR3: CASSQKVGGDSGNTIYF; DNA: TGTGCCAGCAGCCAAAAGGTCGGGGGGGACTCTGGAAACACCATATATTTT
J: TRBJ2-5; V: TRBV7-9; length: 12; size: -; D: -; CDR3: CASSLDDKTQYF; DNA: TGTGCCAGCAGCTTAGACGACAAGACCCAGTACTTC
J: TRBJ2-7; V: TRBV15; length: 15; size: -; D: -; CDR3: CATSRDRGAMGEQYF; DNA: TGTGCCACCAGCAGAGACCGGGGGGCAATGGGCGAGCAGTACTTC
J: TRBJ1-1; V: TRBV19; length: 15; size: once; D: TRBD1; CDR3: CASLPRQGMNTEAFF; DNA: TGTGCCAGCCTCCCGAGACAGGGGATGAACACTGAAGCTTTCTTT
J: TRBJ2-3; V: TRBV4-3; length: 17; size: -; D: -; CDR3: CASSQEAAGDITDTQYF; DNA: TGCGCCAGCAGCCAAGAAGCGGCAGGGGATATCACAGATACGCAGTATTTT
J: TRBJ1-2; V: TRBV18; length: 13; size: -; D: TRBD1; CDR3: CASSPNRGEGYTF; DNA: TGTGCCAGCTCACCAAACAGGGGCGAGGGCTACACCTTC
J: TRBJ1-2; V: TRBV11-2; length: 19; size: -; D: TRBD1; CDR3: CASSYGTGTGGSLNYGYTF; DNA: TGTGCCAGCAGCTATGGCACCGGGACAGGGGGGAGTCTGAACTATGGCTACACCTTC
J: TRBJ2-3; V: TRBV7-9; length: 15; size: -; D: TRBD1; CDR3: CASSYGTGVGDTQYF; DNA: TGTGCCAGCAGCTACGGGACAGGGGTTGGAGATACGCAGTATTTT
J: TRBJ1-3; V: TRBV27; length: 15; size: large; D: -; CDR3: CASSLSWGTGNTIYF; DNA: TGTGCCAGCAGTTTATCGTGGGGGACAGGAAACACCATATATTTT
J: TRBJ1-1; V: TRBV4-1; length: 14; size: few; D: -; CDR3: CASSQGTPNTEAFF; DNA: TGCGCCAGCAGCCAAGGGACACCGAACACTGAAGCTTTCTTT
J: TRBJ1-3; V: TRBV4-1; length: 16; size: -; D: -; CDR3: CASSQDTNAGGNTIYF; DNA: TGCGCCAGCAGCCAAGATACGAACGCGGGAGGAAACACCATATATTTT
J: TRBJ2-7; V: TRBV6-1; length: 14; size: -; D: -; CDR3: CASSGRVATYEQYF; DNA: TGTGCCAGCAGTGGCAGGGTTGCAACCTACGAGCAGTACTTC
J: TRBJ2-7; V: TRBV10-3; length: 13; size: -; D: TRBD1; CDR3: CAIRGQGLDEQYF; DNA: TGTGCCATCAGGGGACAGGGTCTAGACGAGCAGTACTTC
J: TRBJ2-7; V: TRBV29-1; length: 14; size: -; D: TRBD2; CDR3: CSVEPGLVRGEQYF; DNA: TGCAGCGTTGAGCCGGGACTAGTTCGGGGCGAGCAGTACTTC
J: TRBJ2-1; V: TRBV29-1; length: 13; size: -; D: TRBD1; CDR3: CSVYPGQINEQFF; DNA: TGCAGCGTTTATCCGGGACAGATCAATGAGCAGTTCTTC
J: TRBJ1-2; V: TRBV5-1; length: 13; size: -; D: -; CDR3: CASSSGRGYGYTF; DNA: TGCGCCAGCAGCTCTGGCAGGGGCTATGGCTACACCTTC
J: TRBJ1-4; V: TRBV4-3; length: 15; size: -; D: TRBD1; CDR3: CASSPTGDAGEKLFF; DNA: TGCGCCAGCAGCCCAACAGGGGATGCCGGTGAAAAACTGTTTTTT
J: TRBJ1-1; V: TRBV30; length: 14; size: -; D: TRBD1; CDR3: CAWGQAPLNTEAFF; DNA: TGTGCCTGGGGACAGGCACCTTTGAACACTGAAGCTTTCTTT